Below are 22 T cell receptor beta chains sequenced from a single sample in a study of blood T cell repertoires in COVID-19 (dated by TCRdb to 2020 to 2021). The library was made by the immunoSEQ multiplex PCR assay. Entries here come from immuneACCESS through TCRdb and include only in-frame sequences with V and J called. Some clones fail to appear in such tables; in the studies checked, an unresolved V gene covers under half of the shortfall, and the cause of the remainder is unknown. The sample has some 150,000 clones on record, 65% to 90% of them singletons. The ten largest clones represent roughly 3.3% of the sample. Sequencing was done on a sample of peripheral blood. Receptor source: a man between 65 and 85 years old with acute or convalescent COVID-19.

The CDR3 bases are TGTGCCAGCAGCTTCGGCAGGGGGCACGAGCAGTACTTC. It is translated as CASSFGRGHEQYF. The V call is TRBV7-9, the J call TRBJ2-7, with 8 bases lining up with TRBD1. This CDR3 spans 13 amino acids. The V gene's germline CDR1 is SEHNR and CDR2 FQNEAQ (reference sequence). The ends lost 3 bases at V and 5 bases at J; junction bases unmatched: 3.

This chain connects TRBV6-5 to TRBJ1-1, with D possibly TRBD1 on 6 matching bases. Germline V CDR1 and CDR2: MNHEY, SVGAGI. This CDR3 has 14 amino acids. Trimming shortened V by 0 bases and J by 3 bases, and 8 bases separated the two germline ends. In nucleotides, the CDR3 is TGTGCCAGCAGTTACTCGAAGGGGGACACTGAAGCTTTCTTT. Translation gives CASSYSKGDTEAFF.

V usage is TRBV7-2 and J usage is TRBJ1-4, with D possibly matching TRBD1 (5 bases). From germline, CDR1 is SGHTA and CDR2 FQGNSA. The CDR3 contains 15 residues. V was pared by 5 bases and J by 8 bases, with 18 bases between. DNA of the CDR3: TGTGCCAGCAGCAATCAGGGAGGTAATGGCGAAAAACTGTTTTTT. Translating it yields CASSNQGGNGEKLFF.

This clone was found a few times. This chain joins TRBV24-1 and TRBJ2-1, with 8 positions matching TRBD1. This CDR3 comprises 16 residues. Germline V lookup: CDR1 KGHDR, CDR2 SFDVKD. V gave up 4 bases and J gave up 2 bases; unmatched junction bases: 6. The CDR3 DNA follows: TGTGCCACCAGTGACCCCGACAGGGGTCCCTACAATGAGCAGTTCTTC. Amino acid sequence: CATSDPDRGPYNEQFF.

In DNA, the CDR3 is TGTGCCAGCAGCGTAGTCCCCAGCGGGAGCGGGGTTAGCACAGATACGCAGTATTTT. It yields the protein CASSVVPSGSGVSTDTQYF. The chain is built from TRBV9 and TRBJ2-3; 8 bases agree with TRBD2. With V trimmed by 0 bases and J by 0 bases, 12 bases remained unmatched. Germline assignment: CDR1 SGDLS and CDR2 YYNGEE. This CDR3 has 19 amino acids.

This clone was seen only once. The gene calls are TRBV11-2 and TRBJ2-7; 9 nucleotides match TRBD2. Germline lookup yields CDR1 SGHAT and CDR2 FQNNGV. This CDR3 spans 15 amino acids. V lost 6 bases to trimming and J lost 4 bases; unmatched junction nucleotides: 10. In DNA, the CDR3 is TGTGCCAGCAGGGGGGCGGGAGGGCCTCTGTACGAGCAGTACTTC. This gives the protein CASRGAGGPLYEQYF.

CDR3 residues: CASSLAGGSNTGELFF. The DNA for the CDR3 is TGTGCCAGCAGCTTAGCAGGAGGTTCGAACACCGGGGAGCTGTTTTTT. This chain connects TRBV7-9 to TRBJ2-2; weak D call: TRBD2 (5 bases). This CDR3 region has 16 residues. V lost 0 bases and J 0 bases, leaving 8 bases between the germline ends. Germline CDR1 SEHNR, CDR2 FQNEAQ (reference sequence).

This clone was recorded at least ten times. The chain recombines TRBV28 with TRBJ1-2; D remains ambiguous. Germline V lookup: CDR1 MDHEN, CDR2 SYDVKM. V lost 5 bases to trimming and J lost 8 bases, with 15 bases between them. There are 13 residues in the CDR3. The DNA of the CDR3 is TGTGCCAGCAGTCCGCCGTCCCCGGAGGGCTACACCTTC. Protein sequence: CASSPPSPEGYTF.

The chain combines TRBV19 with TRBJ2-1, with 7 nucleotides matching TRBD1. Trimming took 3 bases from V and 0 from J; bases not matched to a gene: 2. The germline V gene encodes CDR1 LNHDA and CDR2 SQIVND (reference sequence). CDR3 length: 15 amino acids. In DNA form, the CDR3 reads TGTGCCAGTAGTATGGACAGGAGCTCCTACAATGAGCAGTTCTTC. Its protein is CASSMDRSSYNEQFF.

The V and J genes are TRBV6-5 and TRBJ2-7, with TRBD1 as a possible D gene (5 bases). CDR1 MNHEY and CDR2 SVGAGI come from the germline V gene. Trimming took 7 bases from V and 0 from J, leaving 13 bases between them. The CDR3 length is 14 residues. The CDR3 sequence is CASMRDQGSYEQYF. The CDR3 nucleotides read TGTGCCAGCATGAGAGACCAGGGCTCCTACGAGCAGTACTTC.

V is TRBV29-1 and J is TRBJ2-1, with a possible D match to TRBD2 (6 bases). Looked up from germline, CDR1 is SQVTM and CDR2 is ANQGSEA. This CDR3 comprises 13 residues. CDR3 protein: CSVETSKGNEQFF. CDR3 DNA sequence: TGCAGTGTCGAAACTAGCAAGGGGAATGAGCAGTTCTTC.

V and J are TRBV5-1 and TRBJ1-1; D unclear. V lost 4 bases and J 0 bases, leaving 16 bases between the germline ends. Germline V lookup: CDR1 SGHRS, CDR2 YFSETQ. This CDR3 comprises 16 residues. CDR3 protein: CASSLFPQVLNTEAFF. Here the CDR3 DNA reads TGCGCCAGCAGCCTATTTCCCCAGGTACTGAACACTGAAGCTTTCTTT.

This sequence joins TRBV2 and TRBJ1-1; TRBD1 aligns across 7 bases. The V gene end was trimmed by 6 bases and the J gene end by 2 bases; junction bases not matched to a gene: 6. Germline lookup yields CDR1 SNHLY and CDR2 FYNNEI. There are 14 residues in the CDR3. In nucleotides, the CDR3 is TGTGCCAGCAGGCCCGGGACAGTCAACACTGAAGCTTTCTTT. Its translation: CASRPGTVNTEAFF.

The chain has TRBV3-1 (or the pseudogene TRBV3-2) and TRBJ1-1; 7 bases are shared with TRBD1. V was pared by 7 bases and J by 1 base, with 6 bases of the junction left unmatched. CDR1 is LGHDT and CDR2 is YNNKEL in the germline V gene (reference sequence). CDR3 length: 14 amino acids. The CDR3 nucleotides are TGTGCCAGCAACCCGACAGGGAGGAACACTGAAGCTTTCTTT. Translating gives CASNPTGRNTEAFF.

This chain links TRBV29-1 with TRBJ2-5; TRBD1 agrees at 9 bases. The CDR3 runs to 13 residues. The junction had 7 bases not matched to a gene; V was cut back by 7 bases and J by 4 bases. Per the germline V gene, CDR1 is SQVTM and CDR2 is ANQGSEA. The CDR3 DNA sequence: TGCAGCGCTGACAGGGGGTCGGGAGAGACCCAGTACTTC. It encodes CSADRGSGETQYF.

The CDR3 loop reads CASSPGGTPTYEQYF. CDR3 DNA: TGTGCCAGCAGCCCCGGGGGGACTCCGACCTACGAGCAGTACTTC. V and J are TRBV3-1 (or the pseudogene TRBV3-2) and TRBJ2-7; 7 bases agree with TRBD2. Germline V lookup: CDR1 LGHDT, CDR2 YNNKEL (reference sequence). Trimming at V came to 4 bases and at J to 2 bases, leaving 8 bases not matched to a gene. The CDR3 is 15 amino acids.

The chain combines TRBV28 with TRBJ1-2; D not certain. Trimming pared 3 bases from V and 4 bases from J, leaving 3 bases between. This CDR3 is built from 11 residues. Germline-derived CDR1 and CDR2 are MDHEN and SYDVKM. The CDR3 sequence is CASSFVYGYTF. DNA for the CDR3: TGTGCCAGCAGTTTCGTCTATGGCTACACCTTC.

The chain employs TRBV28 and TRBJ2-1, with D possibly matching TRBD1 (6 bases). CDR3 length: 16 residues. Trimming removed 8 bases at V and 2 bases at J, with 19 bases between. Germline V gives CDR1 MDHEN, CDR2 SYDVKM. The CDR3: CASFYSRGKPYNEQFF. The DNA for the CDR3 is TGTGCCAGCTTTTACTCCAGGGGAAAGCCCTACAATGAGCAGTTCTTC.

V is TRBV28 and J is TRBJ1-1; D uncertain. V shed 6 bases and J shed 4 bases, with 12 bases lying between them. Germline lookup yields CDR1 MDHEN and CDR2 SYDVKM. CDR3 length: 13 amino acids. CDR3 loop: CASSPGRGTEAFF. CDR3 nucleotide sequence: TGTGCCAGCAGCCCGGGCCGGGGCACTGAAGCTTTCTTT.

CDR3 amino acids: CSVEDRGTDTQYF. The DNA for the CDR3 is TGCAGCGTTGAAGACAGGGGAACAGATACGCAGTATTTT. This rearrangement joins TRBV29-1 to TRBJ2-3; a possible D gene is TRBD1 (6 bases). Germline V gene lookup returns CDR1 SQVTM and CDR2 ANQGSEA. The CDR3 has 13 amino acids. Trimming took 0 bases from V and 3 from J, leaving 7 bases between them.

The CDR3 spells CASSPPRTGIGTGELFF. For the CDR3, the DNA is TGTGCCAGCAGTCCCCCCAGGACAGGGATTGGCACCGGGGAGCTGTTTTTT. The chain is built from TRBV28 and TRBJ2-2; 8 bases are shared with TRBD1. The germline gives CDR1 MDHEN, CDR2 SYDVKM. J gave up 4 bases and V 5 bases, and 12 bases lay outside the gene matches. The CDR3 consists of 17 residues.

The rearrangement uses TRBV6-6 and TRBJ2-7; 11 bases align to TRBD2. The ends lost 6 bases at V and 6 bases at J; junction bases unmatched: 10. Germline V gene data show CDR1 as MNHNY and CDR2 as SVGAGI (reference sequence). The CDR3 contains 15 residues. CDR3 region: CASSPPVAGGTEQYF. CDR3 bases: TGTGCCAGCAGCCCCCCAGTAGCGGGAGGGACCGAGCAGTACTTC.